This T cell receptor (beta chain) comes out of a study of human T cells and chemical hapten exposure. One entry per CDR3 protein, called by TCRdb with MiXCR from the RACE reads. The table lists 150,000 to 200,000 distinct CDR3 sequences, about 27% of them singletons. Time point described: patch test 3, about 24 weeks after DPC sensitization. Treatment reported: therapeutic diphenylcyclopropenone sensitization with weekly scalp DPC. People who gave samples had alopecia, were 18 to 70 years old, and were suitable for DPC. The source material was whole blood, sampled in connection with sensitization to the hapten diphenylcyclopropenone (DPC). This clonotype was obtained from a woman aged 18 to 35 with alopecia areata. Some clones in this sample may be carry-over from other donors' samples.

The chain's CDR3 is CASSVGPGKDEQYF. CDR3 DNA: TGTGCCAGCAGCGTAGGGCCAGGGAAGGACGAGCAGTACTTC. The chain uses TRBV9 and TRBJ2-7; D might be TRBD1 (5 bases). Per the germline V gene, CDR1 is SGDLS and CDR2 is YYNGEE. Trimming left V 0 bases short and J 5 bases short, with 12 bases between. CDR3 length: 14 residues.